Reported below is one T cell receptor (beta chain). Its specificity is unknown. One end of the junction fails to match germline, which may point to a read error. The CDR3 extends over 15 amino acids. Germline CDR1 is SGHVS and CDR2 is FNYEAQ. TCRdb analysed the reads with MiXCR anew, one entry per CDR3 protein. The data hold fewer than 1,000,000 distinct CDR3 sequences, with roughly 31% observed a single time. The data were obtained in a study of T cell repertoires in cytomegalovirus infection. The sequence derives from a human donor in good health (CMV status not recorded). Some clones in this sample may be carry-over from other donors' samples. J is TRBJ1-6 and V is TRBV7-6, with a weak D call TRBD1 (6 bases). Sequenced here: cultured CD8+ T cells from PBMCs, sampled from culture after CMV antigen stimulation. CDR3 nucleotides: TGTGTCAGCAGTCCCCCGGGGGCAGGCAATTCACCCCTCCACTTT. Translation gives CVSSPPGAGNSPLHF.